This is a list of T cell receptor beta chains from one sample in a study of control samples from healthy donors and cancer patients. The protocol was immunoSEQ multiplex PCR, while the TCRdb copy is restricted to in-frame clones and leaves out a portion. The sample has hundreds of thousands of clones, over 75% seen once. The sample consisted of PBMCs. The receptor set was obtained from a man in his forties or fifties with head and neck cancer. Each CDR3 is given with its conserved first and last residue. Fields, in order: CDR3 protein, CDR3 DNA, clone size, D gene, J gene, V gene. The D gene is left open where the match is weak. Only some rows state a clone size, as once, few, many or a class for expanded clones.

CDR3: CASYGQGAQPQHF
DNA: TGTGCCAGTTACGGTCAGGGGGCTCAGCCCCAGCATTTT
size: NA
D: TRBD1
J: TRBJ1-5
V: TRBV19

CDR3: CASSSVYDIAWGANTGELFF
DNA: TGTGCCAGCAGCTCGGTATACGACATAGCGTGGGGCGCGAACACCGGGGAGCTGTTTTTT
size: NA
D: NA
J: TRBJ2-2
V: TRBV5-4

CDR3: CASSIRFPGNSPLHF
DNA: TGTGCCAGTAGTATAAGGTTTCCAGGGAATTCACCCCTCCACTTT
size: NA
D: NA
J: TRBJ1-6
V: TRBV19

CDR3: CASSERTSGRGTGELFF
DNA: TGTGCCAGCAGTGAAAGGACTAGCGGGAGGGGAACCGGGGAGCTGTTTTTT
size: NA
D: TRBD2
J: TRBJ2-2
V: TRBV2

CDR3: CASSYSSRLNTGELFF
DNA: TGTGCCAGCAGTTACTCTAGCAGGCTAAACACCGGGGAGCTGTTTTTT
size: NA
D: NA
J: TRBJ2-2
V: TRBV6-2/TRBV6-3

CDR3: CASSLEAFF
DNA: TGTGCCAGCAGCCTTGAAGCTTTCTTT
size: NA
D: NA
J: TRBJ1-1
V: TRBV7-9

CDR3: CASSLASRDTQYF
DNA: TGTGCCAGCAGCTTAGCATCTCGGGATACGCAGTATTTT
size: NA
D: NA
J: TRBJ2-3
V: TRBV7-2

CDR3: CASSSPGGISGSADTQYF
DNA: TGTGCCAGCAGTTCCCCCGGGGGCATAAGCGGGAGTGCAGATACGCAGTATTTT
size: NA
D: TRBD2
J: TRBJ2-3
V: TRBV27

CDR3: CASSLFSGTGSWNIQYF
DNA: TGTGCCAGCAGCTTGTTCTCCGGGACAGGGAGTTGGAACATTCAGTACTTC
size: NA
D: TRBD1
J: TRBJ2-4
V: TRBV5-8

CDR3: CASQRRGGVTDTQYF
DNA: TGTGCCAGCCAAAGACGCGGGGGAGTCACAGATACGCAGTATTTT
size: NA
D: TRBD2
J: TRBJ2-3
V: TRBV6-5

CDR3: CSVLLGSSYNEQFF
DNA: TGCAGCGTTTTACTCGGATCTTCCTACAATGAGCAGTTCTTC
size: NA
D: NA
J: TRBJ2-1
V: TRBV29-1

CDR3: CAISGRGNEQFF
DNA: TGTGCCATCTCCGGAAGAGGCAATGAGCAGTTCTTC
size: NA
D: NA
J: TRBJ2-1
V: TRBV10-3

CDR3: CASSSSGGAGEQFF
DNA: TGTGCCAGCAGCTCGAGCGGGGGGGCCGGTGAGCAGTTCTTC
size: NA
D: TRBD2
J: TRBJ2-1
V: TRBV7-9

CDR3: CAWGGFYNSPLHF
DNA: TGTGCCTGGGGTGGTTTCTATAATTCACCCCTCCACTTT
size: NA
D: NA
J: TRBJ1-6
V: TRBV30

CDR3: CASSRIYEQYF
DNA: TGTGCCAGCAGCCGAATCTACGAGCAGTACTTC
size: NA
D: NA
J: TRBJ2-7
V: TRBV3-1/TRBV3-2

CDR3: CASSLDRATSGRVEQYF
DNA: TGTGCCAGCAGCTTGGATCGCGCGACTAGCGGGAGAGTGGAGCAGTACTTC
size: once
D: TRBD2
J: TRBJ2-7
V: TRBV5-6

CDR3: CASSVTDANYGYTF
DNA: TGTGCCAGCAGTGTCACGGACGCTAACTATGGCTACACCTTC
size: NA
D: NA
J: TRBJ1-2
V: TRBV28

CDR3: CARAFLASSYNSPLHF
DNA: TGTGCCAGGGCCTTCCTTGCAAGCTCCTATAATTCACCCCTCCACTTT
size: NA
D: NA
J: TRBJ1-6
V: TRBV21-1

CDR3: CASSLEVETGELFF
DNA: TGTGCCAGCAGCTTAGAGGTGGAGACCGGGGAGCTGTTTTTT
size: NA
D: NA
J: TRBJ2-2
V: TRBV11-3

CDR3: CASSTGTWGNQPQHF
DNA: TGTGCCAGCAGCACAGGGACGTGGGGCAATCAGCCCCAGCATTTT
size: NA
D: NA
J: TRBJ1-5
V: TRBV6-5

CDR3: CASRFLVDGSRETQYF
DNA: TGTGCCAGCAGGTTCTTAGTGGACGGTTCAAGAGAGACCCAGTACTTC
size: NA
D: NA
J: TRBJ2-5
V: TRBV5-6

CDR3: CASSESVSYEQYF
DNA: TGCGCCAGCAGTGAGTCGGTCTCCTACGAGCAGTACTTC
size: NA
D: NA
J: TRBJ2-7
V: TRBV10-1

CDR3: CASHFGTGANQPQHF
DNA: TGTGCCAGCCATTTCGGGACAGGCGCTAATCAGCCCCAGCATTTT
size: NA
D: TRBD1
J: TRBJ1-5
V: TRBV19

CDR3: CASSLQIYEQYF
DNA: TGTGCCAGCAGTTTACAAATTTACGAGCAGTACTTC
size: NA
D: NA
J: TRBJ2-7
V: TRBV28

CDR3: CASSLEPTGVEQYF
DNA: TGCGCCAGCAGCTTGGAACCGACAGGGGTCGAGCAGTACTTC
size: NA
D: TRBD1
J: TRBJ2-7
V: TRBV5-1

CDR3: CASSLGGLSGNTIYF
DNA: TGTGCCAGCAGTTTAGGGGGACTCTCTGGAAACACCATATATTTT
size: NA
D: NA
J: TRBJ1-3
V: TRBV27

CDR3: CASRLDRSQPQHF
DNA: TGTGCCAGCAGACTCGACAGGAGTCAGCCCCAGCATTTT
size: NA
D: NA
J: TRBJ1-5
V: TRBV6-5

CDR3: CATTSVFSGANVLTF
DNA: TGTGCCACGACTAGCGTTTTCTCTGGGGCCAACGTCCTGACTTTC
size: NA
D: TRBD2
J: TRBJ2-6
V: TRBV19

CDR3: CASSIGGLETQYF
DNA: TGTGCCAGTAGTATAGGCGGGCTTGAGACCCAGTACTTC
size: NA
D: NA
J: TRBJ2-5
V: TRBV19

CDR3: CASGPGDYSNQPQHF
DNA: TGTGCCAGCGGACCCGGGGACTATAGCAATCAGCCCCAGCATTTT
size: NA
D: NA
J: TRBJ1-5
V: TRBV9

CDR3: CASTGQRSNTIYF
DNA: TGTGCCAGTACGGGGCAGCGCTCAAACACCATATATTTT
size: NA
D: NA
J: TRBJ1-3
V: TRBV19

CDR3: CASSSWTSGGTDTQYF
DNA: TGTGCCAGCAGTAGCTGGACTAGCGGGGGCACAGATACGCAGTATTTT
size: once
D: TRBD2
J: TRBJ2-3
V: TRBV27

CDR3: CASSLEGRTNQPQHF
DNA: TGTGCCAGCAGCTTAGAAGGCAGGACCAATCAGCCCCAGCATTTT
size: NA
D: NA
J: TRBJ1-5
V: TRBV11-2

CDR3: CASSQGGQDLSWHGYTF
DNA: TGTGCCAGCAGCCAAGGGGGACAGGACCTTTCTTGGCATGGCTACACCTTC
size: NA
D: TRBD1
J: TRBJ1-2
V: TRBV28

CDR3: CASRRVGQGADTQYF
DNA: TGTGCCAGCCGACGGGTGGGGCAGGGGGCAGATACGCAGTATTTT
size: NA
D: TRBD1
J: TRBJ2-3
V: TRBV6-5

CDR3: CASSGAGGYTF
DNA: TGTGCCAGCAGCGGAGCCGGAGGCTACACCTTC
size: NA
D: NA
J: TRBJ1-2
V: TRBV9

CDR3: CASSIGGKADTIYF
DNA: TGTGCCAGTAGTATCGGGGGCAAGGCGGACACCATATATTTT
size: NA
D: NA
J: TRBJ1-3
V: TRBV19